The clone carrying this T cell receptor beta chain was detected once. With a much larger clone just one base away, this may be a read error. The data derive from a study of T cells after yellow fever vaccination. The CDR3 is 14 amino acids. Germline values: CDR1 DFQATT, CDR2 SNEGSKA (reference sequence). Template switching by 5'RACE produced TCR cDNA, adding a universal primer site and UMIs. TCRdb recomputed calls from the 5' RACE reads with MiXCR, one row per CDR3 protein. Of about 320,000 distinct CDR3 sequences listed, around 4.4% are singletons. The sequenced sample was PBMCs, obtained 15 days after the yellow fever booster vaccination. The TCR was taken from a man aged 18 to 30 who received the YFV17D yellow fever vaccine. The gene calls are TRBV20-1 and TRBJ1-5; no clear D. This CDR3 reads CSAMVGYSIQPQHF. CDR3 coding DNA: TGCAGTGCCATGGTGGGGTATAGCATTCAGCCCCAGCATTTT.